This paragraph covers one T cell receptor beta chain sequence. Across about two dozen US areas, participants ranged in age from about 18 to 100 years. V was cut by 4 bases and J by 0 bases, with 13 bases left in between. Per the germline V gene, CDR1 is MNHEY and CDR2 is SVGAGI. The CDR3 is made up of 16 amino acids. Data came from immunoSEQ multiplex PCR; TCRdb stores just in-frame clones and leaves some out. The sample consists of about 400,000 clones, 89% of them appearing once. The data belong to a study of blood T cell repertoires in COVID-19. The chain joins TRBV6-5 to TRBJ1-5, with D unresolved. The sequenced material came from PBMCs or T cells enriched from blood (not recorded which). The receptor was isolated from a woman aged 30 to 39 who had recovered from COVID-19. CDR3 DNA sequence: TGTGCCAGCAGTTGGCCCGACGGGTATAGCAATCAGCCCCAGCATTTT. Translating gives CASSWPDGYSNQPQHF.